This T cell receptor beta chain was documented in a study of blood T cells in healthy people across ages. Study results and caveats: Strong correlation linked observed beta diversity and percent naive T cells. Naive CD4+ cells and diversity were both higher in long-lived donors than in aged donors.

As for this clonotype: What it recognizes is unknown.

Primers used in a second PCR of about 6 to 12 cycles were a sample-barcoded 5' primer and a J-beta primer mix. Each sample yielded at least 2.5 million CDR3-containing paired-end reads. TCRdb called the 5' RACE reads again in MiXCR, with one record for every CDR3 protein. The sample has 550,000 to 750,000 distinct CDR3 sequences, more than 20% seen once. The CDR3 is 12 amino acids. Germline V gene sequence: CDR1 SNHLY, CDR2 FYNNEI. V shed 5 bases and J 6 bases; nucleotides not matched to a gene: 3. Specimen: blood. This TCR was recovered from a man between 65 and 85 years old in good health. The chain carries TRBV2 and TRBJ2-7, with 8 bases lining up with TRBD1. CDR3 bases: TGTGCCAGCAGTTACAGGGGGACCGAGCAGTACTTC. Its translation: CASSYRGTEQYF.